These 17 T cell receptor beta chains share one sample of origin, sequenced in a study of T cell responses to AZD1222 COVID-19 vaccine. Clones were read by immunoSEQ multiplex PCR, and TCRdb kept only the in-frame ones, dropping some. The data hold around 130,000 clones, with 93% observed a single time. Material: peripheral blood, obtained on day 0 of AZD1222 vaccination. These receptors all stem from an adult in good health.

The sample holds one count of this clone. The genes are TRBV6-5 and TRBJ1-5; D is ambiguous. The CDR3 spans 14 residues. Germline V gene data show CDR1 as MNHEY and CDR2 as SVGAGI. V was pared by 7 bases and J by 1 base, with 11 bases between. CDR3 DNA: TGTGCCAGCACGTCGACGGTGAGCAATCAGCCCCAGCATTTT. This encodes CASTSTVSNQPQHF.

This clone was seen a single time. The chain is built from TRBV9 and TRBJ1-3; D is undetermined. With 3 bases removed from V and 0 bases from J, the gap between germline ends came to 13 bases. Germline CDR1 SGDLS, CDR2 YYNGEE. The CDR3 totals 16 residues. CDR3 DNA sequence: TGTGCCAGCAGCGCCAGACTCGTGAGCTCTGGAAACACCATATATTTT. Its protein is CASSARLVSSGNTIYF. Looking up the rest from reference TRBV9 and TRBJ1-3 gives the full variable domain: DSGVTQTPKHLITATGQRVTLRCSPRSGDLSVYWYQQSLDQGLQFLIQYYNGEERAKGNILERFSAQQFPDLHSELNLSSLELGDSALYFCASSARLVSSGNTIYFGEGSWLTVV.

The chain combines TRBV25-1 with TRBJ1-5; D call uncertain. This CDR3 has 13 amino acids. Germline V gene data show CDR1 as MGHDK and CDR2 as SYGVNS. The V and J ends lost 4 bases and 4 bases respectively, with 8 bases between them. The CDR3 sequence: CASSGGKNQPQHF. The CDR3 nucleotides read TGTGCCAGCAGTGGAGGGAAAAATCAGCCCCAGCATTTT.

This chain connects TRBV10-2 to TRBJ1-2; D is undetermined. The germline gives CDR1 WSHSY, CDR2 SAAADI. The ends were cut back, 8 bases at V and 2 bases at J, with 12 bases in the middle. The CDR3 has 13 amino acids. In DNA, the CDR3 is TGCGCCAGCTCTAACGGCAGGAACTATGGCTACACCTTC. It specifies CASSNGRNYGYTF.

The chain has TRBV18 and TRBJ2-1; tentatively, D is TRBD1 (6 bases). Trimming removed 7 bases at V and 3 bases at J, with 13 bases between. Germline V gene data show CDR1 as KGHSH and CDR2 as LQKENI. This CDR3 region has 14 residues. The CDR3 DNA is TGTGCCAGCTGGCTTAGGGGGAACTACAATGAGCAGTTCTTC. This translates into CASWLRGNYNEQFF.

The V gene is TRBV19, the J gene TRBJ1-1, with D possibly TRBD1 on 5 matching bases. There are 14 residues in the CDR3. V lost 1 base and J 6 bases, leaving 12 bases between the germline ends. Germline CDR1 and CDR2: LNHDA and SQIVND (reference sequence). CDR3 DNA sequence: TGTGCCAGTAGTATAGGGGCAGGGAAATCTGAAGCTTTCTTT. Translated: CASSIGAGKSEAFF.

V gene TRBV7-6 combines with J gene TRBJ1-3, with unresolved D. Germline CDR1 reads SGHVS; CDR2 reads FNYEAQ. The CDR3 consists of 13 residues. V lost 1 base, J lost 2 bases, and 3 bases lay in between. This CDR3 is CASSLGPGNTIYF. The CDR3 DNA reads TGTGCCAGCAGCTTAGGACCTGGAAACACCATATATTTT.

The V call is TRBV2, the J call TRBJ2-1; 9 bases are shared with TRBD2. Looked up from germline, CDR1 is SNHLY and CDR2 is FYNNEI. The CDR3 has 13 amino acids. Trimming at V came to 4 bases and at J to 9 bases, leaving 4 bases not matched to a gene. DNA for the CDR3: TGTGCCAGCAGTGTTCTAGCGGGGATTGAGCAGTTCTTC. This codes for CASSVLAGIEQFF.

This rearrangement joins TRBV10-3 to TRBJ2-7; D possibly corresponds to TRBD1 (5 bases). The germline gives CDR1 ENHRY, CDR2 SYGVKD. V lost 3 bases and J lost 0, with 15 bases in between. The CDR3 is made up of 16 amino acids. CDR3 sequence: CAISDRAGTGSYEQYF. CDR3 nucleotides: TGTGCCATCAGTGATAGGGCCGGCACAGGCTCCTACGAGCAGTACTTC.

This clone occurred a few times. V gene TRBV6-1 combines with J gene TRBJ1-2, with a weak D call TRBD1 (5 bases). The germline gives CDR1 MNHNS, CDR2 SASEGT. The CDR3 has 15 amino acids. Trimming took 1 base from V and 2 from J, leaving 11 bases between them. The CDR3: CASSEGGGGNYGYTF. The CDR3 nucleotides are TGTGCCAGCAGTGAAGGGGGGGGAGGGAACTATGGCTACACCTTC.

This clone is a singleton in its sample. V usage is TRBV15 and J usage is TRBJ1-2, with 7 bases fitting TRBD1. V shed 3 bases, J shed 6 bases, and the junction held 13 bases outside the gene matches. The germline V gene encodes CDR1 LNHNV and CDR2 YYDKDF (reference sequence). The CDR3 consists of 16 residues. The DNA of the CDR3 is TGTGCCACCAGCAGTCTGGGCAGGGGGTACTTGGATGGCTACACCTTC. Translation: CATSSLGRGYLDGYTF.

The rearrangement links TRBV6-5 to TRBJ2-3, with a weak D call TRBD2 (7 bases). CDR1 is MNHEY and CDR2 is SVGAGI in the germline V gene. V lost 2 bases to trimming and J lost 0 bases, with 12 bases between them. The CDR3 sequence is 16 residues long. CDR3 sequence reads: CASSYGGGLSTDTQYF. As DNA, the CDR3 is TGTGCCAGCAGTTACGGGGGGGGGCTTAGCACAGATACGCAGTATTTT.

The genes are TRBV7-8 and TRBJ2-7, with D tentatively TRBD1 or TRBD2 (5 bases each). The CDR3 contains 16 residues. V dropped 2 bases and J dropped 2 bases, with 16 bases sitting between them. Germline V gene data show CDR1 as SGHVS and CDR2 as FQNEAQ. In DNA form, the CDR3 reads TGTGCCAGCAGCTTAAGGGGCCCCGGGGTTCCCTACGAGCAGTACTTC. This codes for CASSLRGPGVPYEQYF.

CDR3 nucleotides: TGTGCCAGCAGCCAAGGAAGGACAGGGAACTATGGCTACACCTTC. It is translated as CASSQGRTGNYGYTF. This sequence joins TRBV3-1 (or the pseudogene TRBV3-2) and TRBJ1-2, with 8 bases matching TRBD1. V lost 1 base and J lost 2; bases outside the gene matches: 3. CDR3 length: 15 residues. Germline V CDR1 and CDR2: LGHDT, YNNKEL (reference sequence).

The rearrangement joins TRBV6-5 to TRBJ1-1; 9 bases are a match to TRBD1. Germline CDR1 MNHEY, CDR2 SVGAGI. With 6 bases clipped from V and 7 bases from J, the junction kept 3 bases outside the gene matches. CDR3 length equals 12 residues. The chain's CDR3 is CASSRQGGEAFF. The CDR3 DNA reads TGTGCCAGCAGCCGACAGGGGGGTGAAGCTTTCTTT.

This chain joins TRBV6-5 and TRBJ2-3; D unresolved. This CDR3 has 13 amino acids. Trimming stripped 8 bases from V and 3 bases from J, with 12 bases between. Germline V gene lookup returns CDR1 MNHEY and CDR2 SVGAGI. The CDR3 DNA reads as TGTGCCAGCTCTCTTAGACTTACAGATACGCAGTATTTT. It codes for CASSLRLTDTQYF.

V gene TRBV10-3 combines with J gene TRBJ2-7; D is perhaps TRBD1 (6 bases). CDR3 size: 14 residues. Germline-derived CDR1 and CDR2 are ENHRY and SYGVKD. V lost 5 bases, J lost 0 bases, and 11 bases lay in between. CDR3 bases: TGTGCCATCAGTCCTGGACAGAACTCCTACGAGCAGTACTTC. This translates into CAISPGQNSYEQYF.